This passage covers 24 T cell receptor beta chains from one sample sequenced in a study of PD-1 blockade in classical Hodgkin lymphoma. Indicated time point: cycle 4 day 1 (C4D1), after less than seven weeks of nivolumab. Brentuximab vedotin exposure varied, and every patient relapsed after autologous stem cell transplantation. Profiled with immunoSEQ multiplex PCR; TCRdb holds only in-frame clones, not every one. The table shows more than 7,500 clones, with around nine tenths occurring only once. This sample comprised peripheral blood mononuclear cells (PBMCs), obtained before the fourth cycle of nivolumab. The receptor set was obtained from a human donor with classical Hodgkin lymphoma.

V is TRBV19 and J is TRBJ1-4, with 9 bases aligning to TRBD1. The CDR3 is made up of 16 amino acids. CDR1 is LNHDA and CDR2 is SQIVND in the germline V gene (reference sequence). V was clipped by 6 bases and J by 8 bases; unmatched bases: 13. In DNA form, the CDR3 reads TGTGCCAGTAGCACCGGGACAGGGTTAGGAAGAGAAAAACTGTTTTTT. Amino acid sequence: CASSTGTGLGREKLFF.

This clone was picked up a small number of times. V usage is TRBV19 and J usage is TRBJ1-5; the D is unclear. The germline V gene has CDR1 LNHDA and CDR2 SQIVND (reference sequence). CDR3 size: 14 residues. Deletions cut 3 bases from V and 3 bases from J, with 9 bases between. This CDR3 reads CASSMTGVNQPQHF. CDR3 nucleotides: TGTGCCAGTAGTATGACTGGGGTCAATCAGCCCCAGCATTTT.

In DNA form, the CDR3 reads TGTGCCAGCAGGCCGTCCCCTAGGGGGACTGAAGCTTTCTTT. Its protein product is CASRPSPRGTEAFF. The chain uses TRBV7-9 and TRBJ1-1; D might be TRBD1 (6 bases). The V gene lost 6 bases and the J gene lost 5 bases, with 16 bases spanning the gap. Germline lookup yields CDR1 SEHNR and CDR2 FQNEAQ (reference sequence). This CDR3 is built from 14 residues.

The V gene is TRBV27, the J gene TRBJ2-3; 11 nucleotides align to TRBD2. This CDR3 is built from 15 residues. V shed 5 bases and J 7 bases; nucleotides not matched to a gene: 8. Germline CDR1 reads MNHEY; CDR2 reads SMNVEV (reference sequence). The CDR3 is CASSPGLAGSYTQYF. CDR3 bases: TGTGCCAGCAGTCCCGGACTAGCGGGCTCGTATACGCAGTATTTT.

This chain's CDR3 is CASSFSGQSYNEQFF. CDR3 DNA sequence: TGTGCCAGCAGTTTTTCAGGACAGTCCTACAATGAGCAGTTCTTC. The J gene is TRBJ2-1, the V gene TRBV6-5, with a tentative D call TRBD1 (6 bases). Between the trimmed V and J ends, which lost 4 bases and 1 base, there was a span of 11 bases. The CDR3 has 15 amino acids. The germline V gene has CDR1 MNHEY and CDR2 SVGAGI.

The V call is TRBV19, the J call TRBJ1-1, with D possibly being TRBD1 (6 bases). The CDR3 runs 14 residues. The germline V and J ends were trimmed by 4 bases and 2 bases, with 11 bases remaining between them. Germline values: CDR1 LNHDA, CDR2 SQIVND (reference sequence). CDR3 sequence (DNA): TGTGCCAGTAGTAAACAGGGTGGAAACACTGAAGCTTTCTTT. It codes for CASSKQGGNTEAFF.

Only one count was recorded for this clone. The V gene is TRBV10-1, the J gene TRBJ1-4; D gene uncertain. This CDR3 has 12 amino acids. The germline V and J ends were trimmed by 10 bases and 8 bases, with 14 bases remaining between them. Germline loops: CDR1 WNHNN, CDR2 SYGVQD (reference sequence). In DNA, the CDR3 is TGCGCCACCTCCGACACCTCCGAAAAACTGTTTTTT. It yields the protein CATSDTSEKLFF.

The CDR3, as DNA: TGTGCCTGGAACCAACAGAATCGCTATGGCTACACCTTC. Translation: CAWNQQNRYGYTF. The chain links TRBV30 to TRBJ1-2; no clear D. The germline V gene encodes CDR1 GTSNPN and CDR2 SVGIG (reference sequence). V was trimmed by 4 bases and J by 4 bases, leaving 13 bases between them. The CDR3 is 13 amino acids.

The chain recombines TRBV6-1 with TRBJ2-1, with 11 bases aligning to TRBD1. Losses at the gene ends were 7 bases for V and 7 bases for J; bases not matched to a gene: 9. This CDR3 region has 15 residues. Germline CDR1 MNHNS, CDR2 SASEGT. CDR3 in DNA: TGTGCCAGCACCGACGGACAGGGGGCGCGGAATGAGCAGTTCTTC. It encodes CASTDGQGARNEQFF.

This chain connects TRBV9 to TRBJ2-3; D perhaps matches TRBD2 (6 bases). CDR1 SGDLS and CDR2 YYNGEE come from the germline V gene. Trimming shortened V by 3 bases and J by 5 bases, and 16 bases separated the two germline ends. The CDR3 has 15 residues. The CDR3 region has the DNA TGTGCCAGCAGCGGACTAGAATTGCCCGAAGATACGCAGTATTTT. It is translated as CASSGLELPEDTQYF.

This clone was seen just once. The chain employs TRBV29-1 and TRBJ2-6; no firm D call. This CDR3 region has 14 residues. V was clipped by 5 bases and J by 1 base, with 9 bases between them. Germline loops: CDR1 SQVTM, CDR2 ANQGSEA. CDR3 sequence (DNA): TGCAGCGTTCCACTGGGGTCTGGGGCCAACGTCCTGACTTTC. It specifies CSVPLGSGANVLTF.

The V and J genes are TRBV21-1 and TRBJ2-3; the table's D call of TRBD2 was not tested on the DNA. TRBV21-1 is a known pseudogene. There are 18 residues in the CDR3. CDR3 protein: CASSSLAGAPEKADTQYF. CDR3 DNA sequence: TGTGCCAGCTCCTCCCTAGCGGGGGCCCCAGAAAAGGCAGATACGCAGTATTTT.

This chain joins TRBV18 and TRBJ1-1; D remains unclear. The germline V gene has CDR1 KGHSH and CDR2 LQKENI. CDR3 length: 13 amino acids. The germline V and J ends were trimmed by 2 bases and 4 bases, with 8 bases remaining between them. CDR3 region: CASSPGMGTEAFF. The CDR3, as DNA: TGTGCCAGCTCACCAGGGATGGGCACTGAAGCTTTCTTT. Together with reference TRBV18 and TRBJ1-1, the CDR3 gives the full variable domain: NAGVMQNPRHLVRRRGQEARLRCSPMKGHSHVYWYRQLPEEGLKFMVYLQKENIIDESGMPKERFSAEFPKEGPSILRIQQVVRGDSAAYFCASSPGMGTEAFFGQGTRLTVV.

V is TRBV2 and J is TRBJ2-1, with D maybe TRBD2 (5 bases). The CDR3 runs 13 residues. V lost 3 bases and J 4 bases, leaving 7 bases between the germline ends. CDR1 and CDR2 from the germline V gene are SNHLY and FYNNEI. CDR3 loop: CASSETIYNEQFF. CDR3 nucleotide sequence: TGTGCCAGCAGTGAGACTATTTACAATGAGCAGTTCTTC. Complete variable domain (other parts from reference TRBV2 and TRBJ2-1): EPEVTQTPSHQVTQMGQEVILRCVPISNHLYFYWYRQILGQKVEFLVSFYNNEISEKSEIFDDQFSVERPDGSNFTLKIRSTKLEDSAMYFCASSETIYNEQFFGPGTRLTVL.

The chain links TRBV5-4 to TRBJ2-2; no clear D gene. This CDR3 spans 14 amino acids. CDR1 and CDR2 (germline): SGHNT, YYREEE (reference sequence). Trimming removed 0 bases at V and 1 base at J, with 4 bases between. This CDR3 reads CASSLARNTGELFF. CDR3 coding DNA: TGTGCCAGCAGCTTGGCGAGGAACACCGGGGAGCTGTTTTTT.

V gene TRBV19 combines with J gene TRBJ2-1; D perhaps matches TRBD2 (7 bases). Germline V gives CDR1 LNHDA, CDR2 SQIVND (reference sequence). CDR3 size: 15 residues. Trimming took 3 bases from V and 9 from J, leaving 18 bases between them. The chain's CDR3 is CASSMSAGAPGEQFF. Here the CDR3 DNA reads TGTGCCAGTAGTATGTCTGCGGGGGCCCCTGGTGAGCAGTTCTTC.

With regard to this clone: One end of the junction does not line up with germline, which may come from a read error. The genes are TRBV19 and TRBJ2-3; the D gene could be TRBD1 or TRBD2 (5 bases each). The CDR3 spans 16 residues. Germline loops: CDR1 LNHDA, CDR2 SQIVND (reference sequence). The CDR3: CASSIDGDGITDTQYF. The CDR3 nucleotides are TGCGCCAGTAGTATAGACGGGGACGGGATCACAGATACGCAGTATTTT. The complete variable domain, with remaining parts taken from reference TRBV19 and TRBJ2-3, reads DGGITQSPKYLFRKEGQNVTLSCEQNLNHDAMYWYRQDPGQGLRLIYYSQIVNDFQKGDIAEGYSVSREKKESFPLTVTSAQKNPTAFYLCASSIDGDGITDTQYFGPGTRLTVL.

V usage is TRBV19 and J usage is TRBJ1-3; 9 nucleotides match TRBD1. In germline, CDR1 is LNHDA, CDR2 SQIVND (reference sequence). V trimming: 4 bases; J trimming: 4 bases; junction bases outside the gene matches: 8. The CDR3 contains 16 residues. The CDR3 sequence: CASSTGTGFSGNTIYF. DNA of the CDR3: TGTGCCAGTAGTACCGGGACAGGGTTCTCCGGAAACACCATATATTTT.

V gene TRBV7-8 combines with J gene TRBJ2-1; no clear D gene. This CDR3 spans 12 amino acids. The germline gives CDR1 SGHVS, CDR2 FQNEAQ. Trimming removed 5 bases at V and 10 bases at J, with 12 bases between. The CDR3 sequence: CASSPERTEQFF. The CDR3 DNA reads as TGTGCCAGCAGCCCCGAACGGACGGAGCAGTTCTTC.

The chain couples TRBV10-3 to TRBJ1-1; no clear D gene. CDR1 ENHRY and CDR2 SYGVKD come from the germline V gene. V lost 2 bases, J lost 7 bases, and 14 bases lay in between. This CDR3 has 14 amino acids. The CDR3 loop is CAISELREEGEAFF. The CDR3 DNA reads as TGTGCCATCAGTGAGCTGAGGGAGGAAGGTGAAGCTTTCTTT.

This clone is a singleton in its sample. The chain is built from TRBV7-2 and TRBJ1-3; no reliable D call. There are 13 residues in the CDR3. CDR1 and CDR2 (germline): SGHTA, FQGNSA. V was shortened by 5 bases and J by 1 base, with 6 bases between the two germline ends. The CDR3 is CASSRQSGNTIYF. The CDR3 DNA follows: TGTGCCAGCAGCCGCCAATCTGGAAACACCATATATTTT. Drawing the rest from reference TRBV7-2 and TRBJ1-3, the complete variable domain is GAGVSQSPSNKVTEKGKDVELRCDPISGHTALYWYRQSLGQGLEFLIYFQGNSAPDKSGLPSDRFSAERTGGSVSTLTIQRTQQEDSAVYLCASSRQSGNTIYFGEGSWLTVV.

The chain recombines TRBV7-9 with TRBJ1-2, with TRBD1 identical over 8 bases. CDR3 size: 14 residues. The V segment lost 5 bases and the J segment 4 bases; nucleotides outside the gene matches: 6. Germline loops: CDR1 SEHNR, CDR2 FQNEAQ (reference sequence). The CDR3 nucleotides read TGTGCCAGCAGCGCACAGGGGGTTGCCTATGGCTACACCTTC. Protein: CASSAQGVAYGYTF.

This chain joins TRBV5-1 and TRBJ2-7, with D possibly matching TRBD2 (5 bases). Germline-derived CDR1 and CDR2 are SGHRS and YFSETQ. The CDR3 extends over 14 amino acids. Trimming shortened V by 0 bases and J by 4 bases, and 11 bases separated the two germline ends. For the CDR3, the DNA is TGCGCCAGCAGCTTGGTCTCGGGGATTTACGAGCAGTACTTC. Residues: CASSLVSGIYEQYF. The whole variable domain, filled in from reference TRBV5-1 and TRBJ2-7, reads KAGVTQTPRYLIKTRGQQVTLSCSPISGHRSVSWYQQTPGQGLQFLFEYFSETQRNKGNFPGRFSGRQFSNSRSEMNVSTLELGDSALYLCASSLVSGIYEQYFGPGTRLTVT.

The chain has TRBV12-5 and TRBJ1-6; unclear D gene. The CDR3 consists of 15 residues. Per the germline V gene, CDR1 is LGHNT and CDR2 is FRNRAP. The V end was cut by 1 base, the J end by 8 bases, with 12 bases between. The CDR3 coding sequence is TGTGCTAGTGGTTTGGGGGATCCTTATCATTCACCCCTCCACTTT. Its translation: CASGLGDPYHSPLHF.